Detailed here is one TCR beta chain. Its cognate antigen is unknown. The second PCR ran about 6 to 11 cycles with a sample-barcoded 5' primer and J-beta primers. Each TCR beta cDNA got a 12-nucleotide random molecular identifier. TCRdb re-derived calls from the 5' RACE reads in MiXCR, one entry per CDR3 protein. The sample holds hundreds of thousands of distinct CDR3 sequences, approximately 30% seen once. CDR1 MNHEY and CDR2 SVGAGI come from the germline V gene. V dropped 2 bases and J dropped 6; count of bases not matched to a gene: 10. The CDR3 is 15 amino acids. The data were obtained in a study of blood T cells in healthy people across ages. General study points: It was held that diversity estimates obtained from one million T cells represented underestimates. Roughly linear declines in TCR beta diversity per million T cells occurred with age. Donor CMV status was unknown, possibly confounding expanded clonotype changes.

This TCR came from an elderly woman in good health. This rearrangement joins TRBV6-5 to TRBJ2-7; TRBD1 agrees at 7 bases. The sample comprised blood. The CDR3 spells CASSYGRQGSGEQYF. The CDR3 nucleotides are TGTGCCAGCAGTTACGGGAGACAGGGTTCGGGCGAGCAGTACTTC.